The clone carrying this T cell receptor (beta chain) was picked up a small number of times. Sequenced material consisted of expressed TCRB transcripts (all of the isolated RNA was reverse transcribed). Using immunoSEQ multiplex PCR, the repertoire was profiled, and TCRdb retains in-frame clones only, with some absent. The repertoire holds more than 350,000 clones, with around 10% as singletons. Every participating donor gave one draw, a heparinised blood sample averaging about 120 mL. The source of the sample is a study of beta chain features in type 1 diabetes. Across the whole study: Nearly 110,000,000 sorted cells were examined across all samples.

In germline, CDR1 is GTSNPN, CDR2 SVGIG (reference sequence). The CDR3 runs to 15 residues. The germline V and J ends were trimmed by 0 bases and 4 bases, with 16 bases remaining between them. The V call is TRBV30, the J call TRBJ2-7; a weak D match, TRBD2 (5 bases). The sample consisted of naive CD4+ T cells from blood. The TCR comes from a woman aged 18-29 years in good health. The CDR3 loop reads CAWSVRMGVGYEQYF. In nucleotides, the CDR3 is TGTGCCTGGAGTGTACGGATGGGAGTTGGGTACGAGCAGTACTTC.